The 27 T cell receptor beta chains below all came from one sample that was sequenced in a study of blood T cell repertoires in COVID-19. Only in-frame clones appear in the TCRdb table, and some are missing; sequencing was by immunoSEQ multiplex PCR. The sample has 350,000 to 450,000 clones, around 87% seen once; the top ten hold approximately 1.9%. Sequenced material: PBMCs or T cells enriched from blood (not recorded which). The receptors were sampled from a man aged 35 to 55 in a cohort exposed to, infected with or recovered from COVID-19 (not recorded which).

This clone was counted once. V usage is TRBV5-1 and J usage is TRBJ2-1; possible D gene TRBD2, 5 bases. This CDR3 region has 12 residues. Germline-derived CDR1 and CDR2 are SGHRS and YFSETQ. Deletions cut 4 bases from V and 6 bases from J, with 8 bases between. The CDR3 coding sequence is TGCGCCAGCAGCGACGCGGGCAATGAGCAGTTCTTC. Translated, it gives CASSDAGNEQFF.

CDR3 nucleotide sequence: TGTGCCACCAGTGATCGCGCGGATCAGCCCCAGCATTTT. Protein: CATSDRADQPQHF. The J gene is TRBJ1-5, the V gene TRBV24-1; no clear D gene. With 3 bases removed from V and 5 bases from J, the gap between germline ends came to 7 bases. Germline V CDR1 and CDR2: KGHDR, SFDVKD. CDR3 length: 13 amino acids.

This clone has only one observation. The genes are TRBV3-1 (or the pseudogene TRBV3-2) and TRBJ1-3; 8 nucleotides match TRBD1. Germline V gene data show CDR1 as LGHDT and CDR2 as YNNKEL (reference sequence). The CDR3 has 15 amino acids. V shed 3 bases and J 3 bases; nucleotides not matched to a gene: 4. CDR3 DNA sequence: TGTGCCAGCAGCCAGCGACAGGGGTATGGAAACACCATATATTTT. It encodes CASSQRQGYGNTIYF.

The rearrangement joins TRBV11-3 to TRBJ2-1, with TRBD2 identical over 9 bases. This CDR3 region has 13 residues. The germline V gene encodes CDR1 SGHNT and CDR2 YENEEA. The junction had 4 bases not matched to a gene; V was cut back by 4 bases and J by 9 bases. The CDR3 reads CASSSSGIGEQFF. The CDR3 DNA reads TGTGCCAGCAGCTCTAGCGGGATCGGTGAGCAGTTCTTC.

The chain has TRBV29-1 and TRBJ2-3; TRBD1 is a possible D gene (6 bases). The length of the CDR3 is 14 residues. Germline V gene sequence: CDR1 SQVTM, CDR2 ANQGSEA. V lost 3 bases, J lost 4 bases, and 14 bases lay in between. CDR3 region: CSVDLTGKADTQYF. In DNA, the CDR3 is TGCAGCGTTGACCTTACAGGGAAAGCAGATACGCAGTATTTT.

The rearrangement joins TRBV15 to TRBJ1-5; 7 bases match TRBD1. This CDR3 contains 18 residues. Per germline, CDR1 LNHNV and CDR2 YYDKDF (reference sequence). With V trimmed by 0 bases and J by 0 bases, 8 bases remained unmatched. This CDR3 is CATSRDVSGTVSNQPQHF. CDR3 bases: TGTGCCACCAGCAGAGACGTATCCGGGACAGTTAGCAATCAGCCCCAGCATTTT.

The gene calls are TRBV23-1 and TRBJ2-7, with 11 positions matching TRBD1. TRBV23-1 is an ORF for which the function is uncertain. With 9 bases clipped from V and 4 bases from J, the junction kept 8 bases outside the gene matches. The CDR3 spans 14 residues. CDR3 in amino acids: CASDWGQGEYEQYF. The CDR3 DNA is TGCGCCAGTGATTGGGGACAGGGGGAATACGAGCAGTACTTC.

The chain joins TRBV7-7 to TRBJ2-2; D not certain. The CDR3 contains 15 residues. Trimming took off 2 bases at V and 4 bases at J, with 11 bases between the two ends. Germline V gene sequence: CDR1 SSHAT, CDR2 FNYEAQ (reference sequence). As DNA, the CDR3 is TGTGCCAGCAGCTTACTGGGCTATGGCACCGGGGAGCTGTTTTTT. It specifies CASSLLGYGTGELFF.

The V gene is TRBV7-2, the J gene TRBJ2-1; TRBD2 aligns across 16 bases. V lost 4 bases to trimming and J lost 10 bases; unmatched junction nucleotides: 7. CDR3 length: 16 residues. Germline V lookup: CDR1 SGHTA, CDR2 FQGNSA. CDR3 region: CASSSGTSGRAGEQFF. DNA for the CDR3: TGTGCCAGCAGCTCAGGGACTAGCGGGAGGGCCGGGGAGCAGTTCTTC.

The rearrangement joins TRBV28 to TRBJ2-7; 7 positions match TRBD2. The CDR3 loop spans 16 amino acids. Per the germline V gene, CDR1 is MDHEN and CDR2 is SYDVKM. J was trimmed by 3 bases and V by 2 bases; bases with no gene match: 10. This CDR3 is CASSLGGTTLNYEQYF. The CDR3 DNA sequence: TGTGCCAGCAGTTTAGGAGGGACTACCTTAAACTACGAGCAGTACTTC.

The V and J genes are TRBV10-3 and TRBJ1-4; D not resolved. Per germline, CDR1 ENHRY and CDR2 SYGVKD. With 0 bases removed from V and 8 bases from J, the gap between germline ends came to 13 bases. The CDR3 runs 15 residues. Written as DNA, the CDR3 is TGTGCCATCAGTGAGTCTGGAGGGCTGAAAGAAAAACTGTTTTTT. Protein sequence: CAISESGGLKEKLFF.

This clone was seen a few times. V is TRBV15 and J is TRBJ1-4, with D tentatively TRBD1 (6 bases). The ends were cut back, 5 bases at V and 5 bases at J, with 12 bases in the middle. CDR3 length equals 14 residues. Germline V CDR1 and CDR2: LNHNV, YYDKDF (reference sequence). CDR3 DNA sequence: TGTGCCACCAGCCAAGGGGGGGCAAATGAAAAACTGTTTTTT. Translating gives CATSQGGANEKLFF.

The chain combines TRBV18 with TRBJ2-5, with 10 positions matching TRBD1. Germline CDR1 reads KGHSH; CDR2 reads LQKENI. V trimming: 1 base; J trimming: 4 bases; junction bases outside the gene matches: 6. The CDR3 runs 16 residues. The CDR3 spells CASSPRLGDRGETQYF. DNA of the CDR3: TGTGCCAGCTCACCACGGCTAGGGGACAGGGGAGAGACCCAGTACTTC. The whole variable domain, filled in from reference TRBV18 and TRBJ2-5, reads NAGVMQNPRHLVRRRGQEARLRCSPMKGHSHVYWYRQLPEEGLKFMVYLQKENIIDESGMPKERFSAEFPKEGPSILRIQQVVRGDSAAYFCASSPRLGDRGETQYFGPGTRLLVL.

This sequence joins TRBV30 and TRBJ2-7; D ambiguous. Looked up from germline, CDR1 is GTSNPN and CDR2 is SVGIG (reference sequence). The V gene lost 3 bases and the J gene lost 9 bases, with 18 bases spanning the gap. The CDR3 has 13 amino acids. CDR3 DNA sequence: TGTGCCTGGAGCGTGAGCCCGAATGGTGGGCAGTACTTC. Translating gives CAWSVSPNGGQYF.

This rearrangement joins TRBV19 to TRBJ1-2, with TRBD1 identical over 7 bases. V trimming: 3 bases; J trimming: 8 bases; junction bases outside the gene matches: 12. The V gene's germline CDR1 is LNHDA and CDR2 SQIVND (reference sequence). The CDR3 has 15 residues. The CDR3 DNA sequence: TGTGCCAGTAGTATCCGGACGGACAGGCGAGGGGGCTACACCTTC. Translated: CASSIRTDRRGGYTF.

The chain joins TRBV30 to TRBJ2-7; TRBD2 aligns across 8 bases. The CDR3 loop spans 13 amino acids. CDR1 and CDR2 from the germline V gene are GTSNPN and SVGIG (reference sequence). The J segment lost 2 bases and the V segment lost 2 bases, leaving 2 bases of the junction unmatched. The CDR3 here is CAWSLGLAYEQYF. CDR3 in DNA: TGTGCCTGGAGTTTGGGACTAGCCTACGAGCAGTACTTC.

As concerns this clone: The same CDR3 also results from other DNA sequences found in this sample. V and J are TRBV6-5 and TRBJ2-3, with D perhaps TRBD1 (5 bases). CDR1 MNHEY and CDR2 SVGAGI come from the germline V gene. CDR3 size: 14 residues. Deletions cut 6 bases from V and 2 bases from J, with 12 bases between. This CDR3 reads CASRLGQHTDTQYF. CDR3 DNA sequence: TGTGCCAGCAGATTGGGGCAGCACACAGATACGCAGTATTTT.

Turning to this clone: The same CDR3 is also encoded by other DNA sequences in this sample. CDR3 protein: CASSLGGQYEQYF. For the CDR3, the DNA is TGCGCCAGCAGCCTGGGGGGGCAGTACGAGCAGTACTTC. This chain links TRBV5-1 with TRBJ2-7, with D possibly matching TRBD2 (7 bases). Germline V CDR1 and CDR2: SGHRS, YFSETQ. The V gene lost 4 bases and the J gene lost 4 bases, with 12 bases spanning the gap. The CDR3 loop spans 13 amino acids.

V is TRBV28 and J is TRBJ2-4; 8 bases fit TRBD1. This CDR3 spans 15 amino acids. V lost 4 bases to trimming and J lost 3 bases; unmatched junction nucleotides: 5. Germline V gene sequence: CDR1 MDHEN, CDR2 SYDVKM. In DNA, the CDR3 is TGTGCCAGCAGTTCGGACAGGGACGGCAAAAACATTCAGTACTTC. Protein: CASSSDRDGKNIQYF.

The V and J genes are TRBV7-8 and TRBJ2-7; 9 nucleotides align to TRBD1. CDR3 length equals 14 residues. V lost 5 bases and J lost 4; bases outside the gene matches: 6. Per germline, CDR1 SGHVS and CDR2 FQNEAQ. CDR3 DNA: TGTGCCAGCAGCACGGGACAGGGATTTTACGAGCAGTACTTC. This codes for CASSTGQGFYEQYF.

The chain couples TRBV11-2 to TRBJ2-7; the D gene is possibly TRBD1 (6 bases). The V gene lost 0 bases and the J gene lost 3 bases, with 15 bases spanning the gap. Germline V gene sequence: CDR1 SGHAT, CDR2 FQNNGV. CDR3 length: 16 amino acids. The CDR3 DNA reads TGTGCCAGCAGCTTAGACGACAGGTCTCCCGTCTACGAGCAGTACTTC. It encodes CASSLDDRSPVYEQYF.

The rearrangement links TRBV5-4 to TRBJ2-2, with D perhaps matching TRBD2 (5 bases). Germline V CDR1 and CDR2: SGHNT, YYREEE (reference sequence). The CDR3 spans 16 residues. The ends were cut back, 4 bases at V and 5 bases at J, with 18 bases in the middle. CDR3 nucleotides: TGTGCCAGCAGCCACATCGGACGGGATCGGACCGGGGAGCTGTTTTTT. Amino acids: CASSHIGRDRTGELFF.

As DNA, the CDR3 is TGTGCCAGCAGCTTAGGCCCTTTGGACAGCGGCCGTTTTTTCGGAGCTTTCTTT. Its protein product is CASSLGPLDSGRFFGAFF. V and J are TRBV13 and TRBJ1-1; D possibly corresponds to TRBD1 (6 bases). Germline CDR1 PRHDT, CDR2 FYEKMQ (reference sequence). CDR3 length: 18 residues. Trimming took 0 bases from V and 10 from J, leaving 27 bases between them.

This clone came up a few times. The rearrangement links TRBV6-5 to TRBJ2-5; possible D gene TRBD2, 5 bases. This CDR3 has 14 residues. The germline CDR1 and CDR2 sequences are MNHEY and SVGAGI. Trimming stripped 6 bases from V and 7 bases from J, with 18 bases between. This CDR3 reads CASRGLAGIGTQYF. CDR3 bases: TGTGCCAGCAGGGGATTGGCGGGTATCGGGACCCAGTACTTC.

This chain links TRBV5-1 with TRBJ2-2, with 15 bases aligning to TRBD2. Germline V lookup: CDR1 SGHRS, CDR2 YFSETQ. The CDR3 has 20 residues. Trimming took 2 bases from V and 5 from J; bases not matched to a gene: 13. CDR3 nucleotide sequence: TGCGCCAGCAGCTTTCCGTCGGGACTAGCGGGAGGTTTCGGGACCGGGGAGCTGTTTTTT. This codes for CASSFPSGLAGGFGTGELFF.

V and J are TRBV14 and TRBJ2-7, with TRBD1 identical over 8 bases. The CDR3 has 14 residues. V shed 4 bases and J 0 bases; nucleotides not matched to a gene: 2. Germline V gene data show CDR1 as SGHDN and CDR2 as FVKESK. This CDR3 reads CASSRTGPSYEQYF. Written as DNA, the CDR3 is TGTGCCAGCAGCCGGACAGGGCCCTCCTACGAGCAGTACTTC.

J is TRBJ2-1 and V is TRBV12-3 or TRBV12-4; D is perhaps TRBD2 (6 bases). With 3 bases removed from V and 9 bases from J, the gap between germline ends came to 9 bases. There are 12 residues in the CDR3. DNA of the CDR3: TGTGCCAGCAGTTTTGTCGGGAGTGAGCAGTTCTTC. As protein: CASSFVGSEQFF.